The clone carrying this TCR beta chain has a count of ten or more. Its antigen is as yet unknown. TCRdb reprocessed the RACE reads with MiXCR, giving one entry per CDR3 protein. The sample has approximately 340,000 distinct CDR3 sequences, 6% to 8.5% seen once. This specimen comes from a study of human T cells and chemical hapten exposure. This sample's time point: patch test 1, 2 weeks after DPC sensitization. The treatment was: therapeutic diphenylcyclopropenone sensitization with weekly scalp DPC. This CDR3 contains 17 residues. Germline lookup yields CDR1 LGHNA and CDR2 YNFKEQ. V was cut by 0 bases and J by 1 base, with 15 bases left in between. General study findings and limits: Positive correlation was observed between PT1 expanded TCR counts and patch test score.

The sample was whole blood, taken in connection with sensitization to the hapten diphenylcyclopropenone (DPC). This TCR came from a woman aged 18 to 35 with alopecia areata. Some clones in this sample may be carry-over from other donors' samples. The V gene is TRBV4-2, the J gene TRBJ2-5; either TRBD1 or TRBD2 may fit D (5 bases each). The CDR3 reads CASSQDGAGGGQETQYF. Here the CDR3 DNA reads TGTGCCAGCAGCCAAGATGGGGCGGGCGGAGGCCAAGAGACCCAGTACTTC.